The rows below give T cell receptor beta chains drawn from one sample of a study of T cell responses to AZD1222 COVID-19 vaccine. The assay was immunoSEQ multiplex PCR, and TCRdb's table has in-frame clones only and misses some. The repertoire holds more than 95,000 clones, about 80% seen once, with approximately 5.1% in the top ten. Sequencing used peripheral blood, obtained on day 0 of AZD1222 vaccination. The receptors were sampled from an adult in good health. Each CDR3 is given with its conserved first and last residue. D genes are given only for firm matches. Where a row states a size, it is once, few, many or the class of an expanded clone; other rows omit it.

cdr3_nt	cdr3_aa	d_call	clone_size	v_call	j_call
TGTGCCAGCAGTCAATATCCGGGGGGGGGATCAAATGAGCAGTTCTTC	CASSQYPGGGSNEQFF	TRBD2	NA	TRBV27	TRBJ2-1
TGTGCCAGCAGCCAAGATTTTACAGTTCCGTTGAGGCCCATAGTCTCTGGAAACACCATATATTTT	CASSQDFTVPLRPIVSGNTIYF	NA	NA	TRBV3-1/TRBV3-2	TRBJ1-3
TGTGCCATCAGTTCCAGACAGCTACTCAGGGGCACTGAAGCTTTCTTT	CAISSRQLLRGTEAFF	NA	once	TRBV10-3	TRBJ1-1
TGTGCCAGCAGCTCCCTTTCATTCGGAATAAACCAAGAGACCCAGTACTTC	CASSSLSFGINQETQYF	NA	NA	TRBV7-9	TRBJ2-5
TGTGCCAGCAACCTAAAGCTGAACACTGAAGCTTTCTTT	CASNLKLNTEAFF	NA	NA	TRBV2	TRBJ1-1
TGCGCCAGCAGCTTGAGGGGCTCTCCCGACCCAGCTTTCTTT	CASSLRGSPDPAFF	NA	NA	TRBV5-1	TRBJ1-1
TGTGCCAGCAGTACCGACAGAGCTGCGCCTGAAGCTTTCTTT	CASSTDRAAPEAFF	NA	NA	TRBV2	TRBJ1-1
TGTGCCAGCAGCGCTCTCAACTACGAGCAGTACTTC	CASSALNYEQYF	NA	NA	TRBV11-2	TRBJ2-7
TGTGCCAGCAGTTCCCCCCCGGGATACGAAGCTTTCTTT	CASSSPPGYEAFF	NA	NA	TRBV28	TRBJ1-1
TGTGCCAGCAGCTTAATCCTGGGGGGGCAGCCCCAGCATTTT	CASSLILGGQPQHF	NA	NA	TRBV7-2	TRBJ1-5
TGTGCCAGCAGCCAGCGAATTAATACAGATACGCAGTATTTT	CASSQRINTDTQYF	NA	NA	TRBV4-2	TRBJ2-3
TGTGCCAGCAGCTCTAAAACGAACACCGGGGAGCTGTTTTTT	CASSSKTNTGELFF	NA	NA	TRBV7-2	TRBJ2-2
TGTGCCAGCAGTTTAGGGTCGGGGGCAACTGAAGCTTTCTTT	CASSLGSGATEAFF	NA	NA	TRBV27	TRBJ1-1
TGTGCCAGCAGCTTGGGCACGCACAATCAGCCCCAGCATTTT	CASSLGTHNQPQHF	NA	NA	TRBV5-6	TRBJ1-5